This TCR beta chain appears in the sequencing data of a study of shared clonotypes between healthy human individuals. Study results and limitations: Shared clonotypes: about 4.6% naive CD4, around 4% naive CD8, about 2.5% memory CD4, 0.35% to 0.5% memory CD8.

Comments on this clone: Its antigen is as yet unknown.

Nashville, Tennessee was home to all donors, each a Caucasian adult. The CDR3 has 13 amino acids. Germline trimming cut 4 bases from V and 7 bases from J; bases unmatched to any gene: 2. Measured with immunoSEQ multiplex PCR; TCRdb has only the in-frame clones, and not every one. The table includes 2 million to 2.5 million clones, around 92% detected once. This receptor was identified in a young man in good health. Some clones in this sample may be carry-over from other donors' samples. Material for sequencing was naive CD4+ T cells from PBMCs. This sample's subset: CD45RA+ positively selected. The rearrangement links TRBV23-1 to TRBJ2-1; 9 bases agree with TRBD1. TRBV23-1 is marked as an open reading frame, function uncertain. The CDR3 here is CASSLDRGNEQFF. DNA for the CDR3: TGCGCCAGCAGTCTGGACAGGGGTAATGAGCAGTTCTTC.